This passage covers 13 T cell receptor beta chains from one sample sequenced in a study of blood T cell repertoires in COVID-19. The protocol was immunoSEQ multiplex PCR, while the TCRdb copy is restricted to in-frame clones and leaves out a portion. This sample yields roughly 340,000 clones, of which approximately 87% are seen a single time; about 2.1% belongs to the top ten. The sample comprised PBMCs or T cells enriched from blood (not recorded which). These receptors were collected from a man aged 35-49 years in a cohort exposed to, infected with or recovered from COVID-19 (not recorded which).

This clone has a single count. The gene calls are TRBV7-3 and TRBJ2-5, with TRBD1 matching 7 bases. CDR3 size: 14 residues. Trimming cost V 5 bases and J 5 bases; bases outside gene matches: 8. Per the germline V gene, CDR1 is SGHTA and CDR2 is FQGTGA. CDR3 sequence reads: CASSPQGWGETQYF. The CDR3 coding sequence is TGTGCCAGCAGCCCACAGGGGTGGGGGGAGACCCAGTACTTC.

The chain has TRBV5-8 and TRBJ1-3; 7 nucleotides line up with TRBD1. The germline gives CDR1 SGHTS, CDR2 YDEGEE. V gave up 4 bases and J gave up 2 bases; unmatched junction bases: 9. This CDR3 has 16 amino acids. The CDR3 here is CASSQRQGRTGNTIYF. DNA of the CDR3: TGTGCCAGCAGCCAGAGACAGGGAAGGACTGGAAACACCATATATTTT.

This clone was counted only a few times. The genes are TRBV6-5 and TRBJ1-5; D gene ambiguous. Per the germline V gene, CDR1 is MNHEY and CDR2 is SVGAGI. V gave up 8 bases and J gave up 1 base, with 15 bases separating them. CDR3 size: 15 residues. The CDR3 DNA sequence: TGTGCCAGCCGAACCCTTAGTCTGAGCAATCAGCCCCAGCATTTT. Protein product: CASRTLSLSNQPQHF.

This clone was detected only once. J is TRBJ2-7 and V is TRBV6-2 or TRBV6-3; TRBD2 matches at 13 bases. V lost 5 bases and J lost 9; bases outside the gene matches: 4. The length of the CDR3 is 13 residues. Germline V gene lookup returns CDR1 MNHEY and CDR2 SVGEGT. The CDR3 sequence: CASSETSGRLQYF. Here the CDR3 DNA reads TGTGCCAGCAGTGAGACTAGCGGGAGGCTGCAGTACTTC.

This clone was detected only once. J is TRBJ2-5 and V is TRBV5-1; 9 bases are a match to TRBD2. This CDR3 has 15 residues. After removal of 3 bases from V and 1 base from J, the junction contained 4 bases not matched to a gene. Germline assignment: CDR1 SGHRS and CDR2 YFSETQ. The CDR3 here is CASSSGTSLQETQYF. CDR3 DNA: TGCGCCAGCAGCTCGGGGACTAGCCTCCAAGAGACCCAGTACTTC.

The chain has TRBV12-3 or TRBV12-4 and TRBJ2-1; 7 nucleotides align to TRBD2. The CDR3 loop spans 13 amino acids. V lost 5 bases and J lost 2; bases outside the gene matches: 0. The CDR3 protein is CASSSGTYNEQFF. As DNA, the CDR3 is TGTGCCAGCAGTAGCGGGACCTACAATGAGCAGTTCTTC.

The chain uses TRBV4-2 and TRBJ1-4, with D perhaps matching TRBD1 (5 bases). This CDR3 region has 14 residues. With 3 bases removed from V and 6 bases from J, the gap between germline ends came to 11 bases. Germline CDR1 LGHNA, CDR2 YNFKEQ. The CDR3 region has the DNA TGTGCCAGCAGCCACGGGGGACCCCATGAAAAACTGTTTTTT. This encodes CASSHGGPHEKLFF.

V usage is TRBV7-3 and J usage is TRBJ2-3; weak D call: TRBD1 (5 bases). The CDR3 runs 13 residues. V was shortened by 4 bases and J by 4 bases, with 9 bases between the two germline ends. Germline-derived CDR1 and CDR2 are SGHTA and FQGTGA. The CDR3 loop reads CASSSGSSDTQYF. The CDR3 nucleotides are TGTGCCAGCAGCTCAGGGTCTTCAGATACGCAGTATTTT.

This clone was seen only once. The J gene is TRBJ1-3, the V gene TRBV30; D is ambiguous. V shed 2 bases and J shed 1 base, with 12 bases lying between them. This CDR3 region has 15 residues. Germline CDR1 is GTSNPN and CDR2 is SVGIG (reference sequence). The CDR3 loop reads CAWSRQVFSGNTIYF. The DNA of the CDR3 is TGTGCCTGGAGTCGACAAGTGTTTTCTGGAAACACCATATATTTT.

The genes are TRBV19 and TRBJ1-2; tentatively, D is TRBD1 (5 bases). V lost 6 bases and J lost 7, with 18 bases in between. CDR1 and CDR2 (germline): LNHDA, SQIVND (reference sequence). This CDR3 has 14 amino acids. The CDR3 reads CASSQGFTRGGYTF. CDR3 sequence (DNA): TGTGCCAGTAGCCAGGGCTTCACACGCGGTGGCTACACCTTC.

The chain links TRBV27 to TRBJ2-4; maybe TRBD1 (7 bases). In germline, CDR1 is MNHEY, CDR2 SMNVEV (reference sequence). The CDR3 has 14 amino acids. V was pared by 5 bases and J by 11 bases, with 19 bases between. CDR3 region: CASSPLQGWGVQYF. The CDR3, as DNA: TGTGCCAGCAGTCCGTTACAGGGGTGGGGGGTTCAGTACTTC.

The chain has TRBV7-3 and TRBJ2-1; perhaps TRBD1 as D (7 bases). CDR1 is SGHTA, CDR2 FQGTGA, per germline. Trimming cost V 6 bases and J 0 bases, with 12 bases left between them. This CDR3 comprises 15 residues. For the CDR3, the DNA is TGTGCCAGCAGTCCAGGGGGGAGCTCCTACAATGAGCAGTTCTTC. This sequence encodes CASSPGGSSYNEQFF.

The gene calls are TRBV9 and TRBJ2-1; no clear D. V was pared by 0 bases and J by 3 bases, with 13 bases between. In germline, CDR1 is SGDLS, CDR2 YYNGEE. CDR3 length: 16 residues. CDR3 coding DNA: TGTGCCAGCAGCGTAGGAGGTAATCCGTTCTACAATGAGCAGTTCTTC. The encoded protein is CASSVGGNPFYNEQFF.